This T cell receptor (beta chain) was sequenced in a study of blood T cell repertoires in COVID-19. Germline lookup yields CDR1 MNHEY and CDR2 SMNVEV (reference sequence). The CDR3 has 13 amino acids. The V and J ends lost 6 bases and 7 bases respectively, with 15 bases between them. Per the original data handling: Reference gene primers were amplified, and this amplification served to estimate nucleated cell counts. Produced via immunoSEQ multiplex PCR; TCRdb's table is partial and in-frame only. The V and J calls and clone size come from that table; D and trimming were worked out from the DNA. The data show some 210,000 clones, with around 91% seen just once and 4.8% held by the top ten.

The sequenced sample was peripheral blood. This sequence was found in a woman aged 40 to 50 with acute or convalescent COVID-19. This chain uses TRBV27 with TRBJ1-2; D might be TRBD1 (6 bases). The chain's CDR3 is CASRLNDRIGYTF. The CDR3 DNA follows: TGTGCCAGCAGACTCAATGACAGGATTGGCTACACCTTC.